The 21 T cell receptor beta chains reported below all come from one sample, sequenced in a study of identical twins. TCRdb independently ran MiXCR on the 5' RACE reads; one entry per CDR3 protein. The repertoire holds some 570,000 distinct CDR3 sequences, with more than 20% as singletons. This same sample was also taken into another study, of yellow fever vaccine responses in identical twins.

The sample consisted of CD4+ T cells sorted from blood. These receptor sequences come from a woman younger than 30 in good health.

The genes are TRBV11-1 and TRBJ2-2, with D possibly called TRBD1 or TRBD2 (8 bases each). Germline V gene sequence: CDR1 SGHAT, CDR2 FQDESV (reference sequence). Trimming removed 5 bases at V and 2 bases at J, with 27 bases between. The CDR3 consists of 20 residues. CDR3 protein: CASSGRWDRSGGSNTGELFF. CDR3 in DNA: TGTGCCAGCAGCGGGCGCTGGGACAGGTCGGGAGGGAGCAACACCGGGGAGCTGTTTTTT. Filled out from reference TRBV11-1 and TRBJ2-2, the complete variable domain reads EAEVAQSPRYKITEKSQAVAFWCDPISGHATLYWYRQILGQGPELLVQFQDESVVDDSQLPKDRFSAERLKGVDSTLKIQPAELGDSAMYLCASSGRWDRSGGSNTGELFFGEGSRLTVL.

The rearrangement links TRBV5-1 to TRBJ2-3; D is unresolved. This CDR3 has 15 residues. V shed 4 bases and J shed 1 base, with 13 bases lying between them. The germline V gene has CDR1 SGHRS and CDR2 YFSETQ. CDR3 nucleotide sequence: TGCGCCAGCAGCACGACCGGAGCGCGCACAGATACGCAGTATTTT. Its translation: CASSTTGARTDTQYF. The complete variable domain, with remaining parts taken from reference TRBV5-1 and TRBJ2-3, reads KAGVTQTPRYLIKTRGQQVTLSCSPISGHRSVSWYQQTPGQGLQFLFEYFSETQRNKGNFPGRFSGRQFSNSRSEMNVSTLELGDSALYLCASSTTGARTDTQYFGPGTRLTVL.

This clonotype was counted a few times. This chain links TRBV24-1 with TRBJ2-1; 7 bases align to TRBD2. The CDR3 runs to 14 residues. The germline V gene has CDR1 KGHDR and CDR2 SFDVKD. V gave up 5 bases and J gave up 7 bases; unmatched junction bases: 7. CDR3 amino acids: CATSGPTSLNEQFF. CDR3 in DNA: TGTGCCACCAGTGGTCCGACTAGCTTGAATGAGCAGTTCTTC.

The genes are TRBV3-1 and TRBJ2-3; maybe TRBD2 (5 bases). CDR3 length: 12 residues. The V gene's germline CDR1 is LGHDT and CDR2 YNNKEL (reference sequence). V dropped 8 bases and J dropped 6 bases, with 12 bases sitting between them. CDR3 sequence reads: CASGSRYDTQYF. The CDR3, as DNA: TGTGCCAGCGGGAGCCGATACGATACGCAGTATTTT.

The chain carries TRBV19 and TRBJ1-5; maybe TRBD1 (6 bases). This CDR3 region has 14 residues. From germline, CDR1 is LNHDA and CDR2 SQIVND (reference sequence). Trimming took off 7 bases at V and 6 bases at J, with 16 bases between the two ends. CDR3 loop: CASTARGLVQPQHF. The CDR3 DNA is TGTGCCAGTACCGCCAGGGGTCTGGTTCAGCCCCAGCATTTT.

A few counts support this clonotype. This sequence joins TRBV10-3 and TRBJ1-6; no firm D call. Germline V lookup: CDR1 ENHRY, CDR2 SYGVKD. CDR3 size: 15 residues. Trimming shortened V by 6 bases and J by 7 bases, and 16 bases separated the two germline ends. The CDR3 protein is CAIRSEAGGNSPLHF. The CDR3, as DNA: TGTGCCATCAGATCTGAGGCGGGAGGGAATTCACCCCTCCACTTT.

The V gene is TRBV3-1, the J gene TRBJ1-1, with TRBD1 as a possible D gene (6 bases). V was pared by 6 bases and J by 0 bases, with 11 bases between. The CDR3 runs to 14 residues. CDR1 LGHDT and CDR2 YNNKEL come from the germline V gene (reference sequence). CDR3 in amino acids: CASREQGMNTEAFF. The CDR3 coding sequence is TGTGCCAGCAGGGAACAGGGTATGAACACTGAAGCTTTCTTT.

This sequence joins TRBV5-1 and TRBJ2-3, with TRBD2 matching over 15 bases. V lost 4 bases, J lost 3 bases, and 6 bases stayed unmatched. Germline V gene sequence: CDR1 SGHRS, CDR2 YFSETQ. The CDR3 loop spans 17 amino acids. The CDR3 protein is CASSRPGTSGRTDTQYF. The CDR3 bases are TGCGCCAGCAGCCGACCCGGGACTAGCGGGAGGACAGATACGCAGTATTTT.

This clonotype was counted at least ten times. The V call is TRBV12-3 or TRBV12-4, the J call TRBJ2-3; no clear D. Trimming cost V 3 bases and J 4 bases, with 5 bases left between them. The CDR3 consists of 12 residues. CDR3 nucleotides: TGTGCCAGCAGTTTCCGGGCAGATACGCAGTATTTT. It yields the protein CASSFRADTQYF.

There are a few counts of this clonotype. The chain employs TRBV29-1 and TRBJ2-6; D may match TRBD1 or TRBD2 (7 bases each). CDR3 size: 18 residues. Germline values: CDR1 SQVTM, CDR2 ANQGSEA. Trimming cost V 4 bases and J 0 bases, with 19 bases left between them. This CDR3 is CSVGWLGRGHSGANVLTF. The CDR3 coding sequence is TGCAGCGTTGGATGGTTGGGGAGGGGGCACTCTGGGGCCAACGTCCTGACTTTC.

This clonotype came up many times. The rearrangement joins TRBV6-2 or TRBV6-3 to TRBJ2-3; 7 nucleotides line up with TRBD2. Trimming cost V 6 bases and J 12 bases; bases outside gene matches: 24. Germline assignment: CDR1 MNHEY and CDR2 SVGEGT. The length of the CDR3 is 17 residues. The CDR3 loop is CASRTGGRFASMDNQYF. The CDR3 DNA reads as TGTGCCAGCAGAACCGGGGGGAGATTTGCTTCGATGGATAATCAGTATTTT.

V is TRBV12-3 or TRBV12-4 and J is TRBJ2-1, with TRBD2 matching over 9 bases. With 5 bases clipped from V and 7 bases from J, the junction kept 9 bases outside the gene matches. The CDR3 extends over 15 amino acids. In DNA form, the CDR3 reads TGTGCCAGCAGTCACCGGCGGGAGGGGAGAAATGAGCAGTTCTTC. Its protein product is CASSHRREGRNEQFF.

The chain couples TRBV11-1 to TRBJ2-1; 7 nucleotides line up with TRBD2. CDR1 is SGHAT, CDR2 FQDESV, per germline (reference sequence). There are 19 residues in the CDR3. The junction had 12 bases not matched to a gene; V was cut back by 0 bases and J by 1 base. This chain's CDR3 is CASSLALSWEGLSYNEQFF. The CDR3 nucleotides read TGTGCCAGCAGCTTAGCGTTATCGTGGGAGGGCCTTTCCTACAATGAGCAGTTCTTC.

The rearrangement joins TRBV5-1 to TRBJ2-7; TRBD1 aligns across 7 bases. CDR1 and CDR2 (germline): SGHRS, YFSETQ. This CDR3 is 14 amino acids long. V trimming: 4 bases; J trimming: 2 bases; junction bases outside the gene matches: 6. The CDR3 region has the DNA TGCGCCAGCAGCCGAGGGGACAGTCCCTACGAGCAGTACTTC. The encoded protein is CASSRGDSPYEQYF.

This clonotype was picked up a small number of times. V is TRBV10-3 and J is TRBJ1-1; D is perhaps TRBD1 (5 bases). V was trimmed by 8 bases and J by 5 bases, leaving 12 bases between them. This CDR3 spans 12 amino acids. Germline V gene data show CDR1 as ENHRY and CDR2 as SYGVKD. CDR3 bases: TGTGCCATCGGGGAAGGGGTAACTGAAGCTTTCTTT. Translated: CAIGEGVTEAFF.

The chain joins TRBV6-1 to TRBJ2-4; 7 nucleotides line up with TRBD1. Germline CDR1 and CDR2: MNHNS and SASEGT. J was trimmed by 0 bases and V by 7 bases; bases with no gene match: 9. CDR3 length equals 16 residues. The CDR3 nucleotides are TGTGCCAGCAACGTAGGGGGCGACGGAGCCAAAAACATTCAGTACTTC. Encoded protein: CASNVGGDGAKNIQYF.

This chain links TRBV5-8 with TRBJ2-1; D gene unclear. This CDR3 region has 15 residues. Per germline, CDR1 SGHTS and CDR2 YDEGEE. V dropped 1 base and J dropped 6 bases, with 14 bases sitting between them. CDR3 coding DNA: TGTGCCAGCAGCTTGAATCGCCCCTTCCCCAATGAGCAGTTCTTC. Its protein product is CASSLNRPFPNEQFF.

The CDR3 region has the DNA TGTGCCAGCAGCTTACGGTGGGCAGCAGCTAATGAAAAACTGTTTTTT. As protein: CASSLRWAAANEKLFF. The rearrangement links TRBV7-9 to TRBJ1-4; the D is unclear. The V end lost 2 bases, the J end lost 3 bases, and 13 bases lay between the germline ends. The CDR3 runs 16 residues. Germline V gene lookup returns CDR1 SEHNR and CDR2 FQNEAQ (reference sequence).

In its sample, this clonotype was seen a few times. The V and J genes are TRBV29-1 and TRBJ1-1, with TRBD1 matching 9 bases. J gave up 6 bases and V 5 bases, and 7 bases lay outside the gene matches. The germline V gene has CDR1 SQVTM and CDR2 ANQGSEA. The CDR3 extends over 13 amino acids. Written as DNA, the CDR3 is TGCAGCGTTATACAGGGGGCTAACCCTGAAGCTTTCTTT. Amino acid sequence: CSVIQGANPEAFF. The entire variable domain, with the rest obtained from reference TRBV29-1 and TRBJ1-1, is as follows: SAVISQKPSRDICQRGTSLTIQCQVDSQVTMMFWYRQQPGQSLTLIATANQGSEATYESGFVIDKFPISRPNLTFSTLTVSNMSPEDSSIYLCSVIQGANPEAFFGQGTRLTVV.

This rearrangement joins TRBV15 to TRBJ2-7, with D unclear. There are 12 residues in the CDR3. Germline CDR1 and CDR2: LNHNV and YYDKDF (reference sequence). The ends were cut back, 4 bases at V and 9 bases at J, with 13 bases in the middle. The CDR3 region has the DNA TGTGCCACCAGCATCCTAAACGGTGGGCAGTACTTC. Residues: CATSILNGGQYF.

About this clonotype itself: The germline gene is not matched at one end of the junction; a read error may be the cause. The chain uses TRBV5-1 and TRBJ2-1, with TRBD1 identical over 9 bases. Germline V gene data show CDR1 as SGHRS and CDR2 as YFSETQ. The CDR3 contains 15 residues. Written as DNA, the CDR3 is TGCACCAGCAGGCAACAGGGGGCATCCTACAATGAGCAGTTCTTC. Protein: CTSRQQGASYNEQFF.